Listed here are 14 T cell receptor beta chains from one sample, sequenced in a study of T cells in Graves' hyperthyroidism and ophthalmopathy. The TCR beta CDR3 regions underwent amplification using RNA transcripts as the source. HTBI primers were employed in a first-round RT-PCR of the TCR CDR3. TCRdb re-derived calls from the multiplex PCR reads in MiXCR, one entry per CDR3 protein. The sample holds 650,000 to 800,000 distinct CDR3 sequences, roughly 45% seen once. Sequences were obtained from peripheral blood or thyroid tissue (not recorded which). Every receptor here comes from an adult man with Graves' disease, either hyperthyroidism or ophthalmopathy (not recorded which).

The chain carries TRBV20-1 and TRBJ2-7; 10 bases align to TRBD2. The V gene's germline CDR1 is DFQATT and CDR2 SNEGSKA (reference sequence). V shed 3 bases and J 6 bases; nucleotides not matched to a gene: 11. The CDR3 length is 15 residues. CDR3 protein: CSASRSSGSLGEQYF. CDR3 nucleotide sequence: TGCAGTGCTAGCCGCTCTAGCGGGAGCCTGGGCGAGCAGTACTTC.

The sample holds one count of this clonotype. The chain carries TRBV2 and TRBJ1-5, with D possibly TRBD1 on 5 matching bases. This CDR3 is built from 17 residues. V was cut by 11 bases and J by 5 bases, with 28 bases left in between. Germline loops: CDR1 SNHLY, CDR2 FYNNEI. The CDR3 DNA reads TGTGCCTGGAGTACGACCGGAGGGGCGGGAGGCTATCAGCCCCAGCATTTT. Translated: CAWSTTGGAGGYQPQHF. The full variable domain, rest sourced from reference TRBV2 and TRBJ1-5, is EPEVTQTPSHQVTQMGQEVILRCVPISNHLYFYWYRQILGQKVEFLVSFYNNEISEKSEIFDDQFSVERPDGSNFTLKIRSTKLEDSAMYFCAWSTTGGAGGYQPQHFGDGTRLSIL.

Concerning this clonotype itself: This sequence may be a read error, since a much larger clone differs from it by one base. The V call is TRBV2, the J call TRBJ2-5; no clear D. The germline V and J ends were trimmed by 6 bases and 1 base, with 6 bases remaining between them. Germline CDR1 and CDR2: SNHLY and FYNNEI. The CDR3 has 12 residues. CDR3: CASRALQETQYF. In DNA, the CDR3 is TGTGCCAGCAGGGCCCTCCAAGAGACCCAGTACTTC.

This clonotype was observed a few times. The chain links TRBV7-9 to TRBJ1-1, with D maybe TRBD1 (6 bases). The germline CDR1 and CDR2 sequences are SEHNR and FQNEAQ (reference sequence). Trimming removed 3 bases at V and 0 bases at J, with 11 bases between. This CDR3 contains 15 residues. CDR3 sequence: CASSLGGGMNTEAFF. In DNA, the CDR3 is TGTGCCAGCAGCTTGGGAGGGGGGATGAACACTGAAGCTTTCTTT.

The chain recombines TRBV7-9 with TRBJ2-7, with D possibly matching TRBD1 (5 bases). CDR1 is SEHNR, CDR2 FQNEAQ, per germline (reference sequence). The CDR3 loop spans 13 amino acids. V lost 6 bases and J lost 6, with 15 bases in between. The CDR3 protein is CASSSPGQREQYF. CDR3 DNA: TGTGCCAGCAGTTCTCCAGGGCAACGCGAGCAGTACTTC.

About this clonotype itself: Being one base from a much bigger clone, this may be a read error. The rearrangement uses TRBV10-3 and TRBJ1-2; D is ambiguous. The germline gives CDR1 ENHRY, CDR2 SYGVKD. This CDR3 is 13 amino acids long. The CDR3 protein is CATSESSNYGYTF. CDR3 nucleotide sequence: TGTGCCACCAGTGAGTCTTCTAACTATGGCTACACCTTC.

The CDR3 protein is CASSQASGYEQYF. The CDR3 region has the DNA TGTGCCAGCAGCCAAGCGAGCGGTTACGAGCAGTACTTC. The chain has TRBV7-8 and TRBJ2-7, with D maybe TRBD2 (5 bases). CDR3 length: 13 residues. Per germline, CDR1 SGHVS and CDR2 FQNEAQ. V lost 5 bases and J 4 bases, leaving 12 bases between the germline ends.

This clonotype showed up just once. The rearrangement links TRBV10-3 to TRBJ1-4, with unresolved D. Trimming took off 3 bases at V and 5 bases at J, with 7 bases between the two ends. The CDR3 is made up of 13 amino acids. CDR1 and CDR2 (germline): ENHRY, SYGVKD. Here the CDR3 reads CAISDYGNEKLFF. In DNA, the CDR3 is TGTGCCATCAGTGATTACGGGAATGAAAAACTGTTTTTT.

V gene TRBV19 combines with J gene TRBJ1-3; D remains ambiguous. Germline loops: CDR1 LNHDA, CDR2 SQIVND (reference sequence). This CDR3 region has 15 residues. V gave up 6 bases and J gave up 0 bases, with 12 bases separating them. As DNA, the CDR3 is TGTGCCAGTAGGACTTCAGCGAACTCTGGAAACACCATATATTTT. Encoded protein: CASRTSANSGNTIYF.

This chain links TRBV20-1 with TRBJ1-5, with 7 bases fitting TRBD1. Germline V gives CDR1 DFQATT, CDR2 SNEGSKA (reference sequence). The ends lost 5 bases at V and 2 bases at J; junction bases unmatched: 6. There are 14 residues in the CDR3. Here the CDR3 reads CSARRQGGNQPQHF. For the CDR3, the DNA is TGCAGTGCTCGAAGGCAGGGGGGCAATCAGCCCCAGCATTTT.

A single count supports this clonotype. A much larger clone differs from this one at a single base, so this may be a read error. The chain is built from TRBV7-9 and TRBJ1-1; D is unresolved. CDR1 and CDR2 from the germline V gene are SEHNR and FQNEAQ (reference sequence). With 6 bases removed from V and 4 bases from J, the gap between germline ends came to 15 bases. The CDR3 length is 14 residues. The CDR3 DNA reads as TGTGCCAGCAGTGAGTCCGCTGAATCCACTGAAGCTTTCTTT. Translating it yields CASSESAESTEAFF.

This clonotype was observed at least ten times. The genes are TRBV7-2 and TRBJ2-5; no definite D call. Between the trimmed V and J ends, which lost 2 bases and 4 bases, there was a span of 8 bases. The germline V gene encodes CDR1 SGHTA and CDR2 FQGNSA. This CDR3 region has 13 residues. The CDR3 bases are TGTGCCAGCAGCTTATTCCTCGTAGAGACCCAGTACTTC. It is translated as CASSLFLVETQYF.

The rearrangement uses TRBV7-9 and TRBJ1-4; tentative D call: TRBD1 (6 bases). This CDR3 contains 16 residues. V was trimmed by 5 bases and J by 6 bases, leaving 19 bases between them. CDR1 is SEHNR, CDR2 FQNEAQ, per germline (reference sequence). CDR3 protein: CASSPGQGLDYEKLFF. In DNA form, the CDR3 reads TGTGCCAGCAGCCCCGGGCAGGGGCTCGATTATGAAAAACTGTTTTTT.

On this clonotype: It may be a read error: a sequence one base away is much more abundant. The chain has TRBV7-2 and TRBJ1-5, with D tentatively TRBD1 (5 bases). CDR1 is SGHTA, CDR2 FQGNSA, per germline. Between the trimmed V and J ends, which lost 1 base and 3 bases, there was a span of 10 bases. The CDR3 totals 15 residues. The CDR3 region is CASSLDGGINQPQHF. As DNA, the CDR3 is TGTGCCAGCAGCTTAGATGGGGGAATCAATCAGCCCCAGCATTTT. Full variable domain (remainder filled in from reference TRBV7-2 and TRBJ1-5): GAGVSQSPSNKVTEKGKDVELRCDPISGHTALYWYRQSLGQGLEFLIYFQGNSAPDKSGLPSDRFSAERTGGSVSTLTIQRTQQEDSAVYLCASSLDGGINQPQHFGDGTRLSIL.